This T cell receptor (beta chain) derives from a study of T cells in Graves' hyperthyroidism and ophthalmopathy (dated by TCRdb to about 2019). Background on the whole study: Peripheral blood samples were taken at initial diagnosis, before any treatment was given. To identify TCR V-J signatures that set the groups apart, the researchers used a discovery cohort of more than 95 patients, made up of under 50 with Graves' ophthalmopathy and about 59 with stable Graves' hyperthyroidism. After sampling, hyperthyroidism patients received methimazole starting at 30 mg daily, and ophthalmopathy patients received high-dose intravenous methylprednisolone. The study also compared thyroid tissue and blood T-cell repertoires from about six Graves' hyperthyroidism patients. The 100 or so discovery patients were divided at random into training and test sets in a 7:3 ratio. The paper reports TCR Vbeta CDR3 sequencing of about 140 peripheral blood samples: approximately 43 ophthalmopathy, roughly 80 hyperthyroidism and around 17 progressor patients. Prospective prediction of ophthalmopathy was tested in an independent validation cohort consisting of 18 hyperthyroidism patients and approximately 16 patients who later progressed to ophthalmopathy. The study at large found these results: During validation, the model predicted progression to ophthalmopathy a median of approximately 6.5 months ahead of onset, with roughly 65% sensitivity and 72.22% specificity. Sample size was not statistically predetermined, and investigators were not blinded to group allocation. Ophthalmopathy was separated from stable hyperthyroidism by a 13 V-J signature model, with around 90% sensitivity and just over 81% specificity obtained in cross-validation and 80%/75% obtained in testing. Most expanded thyroid clonotypes (frequency above 0.001) were also found in blood, which suggests that blood repertoires may mirror thyroid immune responses.

This clonotype was seen many times. The antigen it recognizes is unknown. No qualities accompany the bases; no much larger clone lies one base away. Amplification of TCR beta CDR3 regions was carried out from RNA transcripts. The first round of RT-PCR for the TCR CDR3 was performed with the HTBI primer set and the Qiagen OneStep RT-PCR kit. The libraries were constructed in a second round of multiplex PCR and then size-selected and purified. The libraries were sequenced on an Illumina HiSeq2000 using paired-end 100 bp reads. Per the authors' processing: SOAPnuke was used to process the raw data, removing reads that contained adapters or uncalled bases, had a mean Phred below 15, or lacked an exact match to the constant primer or identifier. High-quality paired reads were merged using COPE v1.2.5, and each unique nucleotide sequence was defined as a clonotype. Clonotypes were aligned to IMGT TRBV, TRBD and TRBJ reference segments using MiTCR v1.1. The analysis was restricted to V-J combinations with a frequency above 0.0001, which together covered 99% to 99.2% of the repertoires. The TCS score was defined as the ratio of F50 (clonal expansion) to E x V (chaos), calculated using BLOSUM62-based TCRdist between CDR3 peptides within each V-J. Welch's t-statistics and random forest reduced fewer than 600 V-J features to about 12, which were used in a naive Bayes classifier (R e1071). Starting from the raw public reads, TCRdb applied fastp trimming at Q25, assembled clones with MiXCR and retained in-frame beta chains. Merged by CDR3 protein, the rows form single entries marked with the most common genes and DNA. The V and J calls follow TCRdb's processing rather than the paper's. The sample yields 450,000 to 500,000 distinct CDR3 sequences; 22% were counted once. The ten largest clones represent approximately 54% of the sample.

V loses 6 bases at its end and J loses 7 bases; junction bases beyond the gene matches: 6. The CDR3, from cysteine to phenylalanine, totals 12 residues. The sequence is cut down to CDR3 DNA, 36 bases in frame from base 1. According to the germline V gene, CDR1 reads SGHTA and CDR2 reads FQGNSA. Ophthalmopathy patients had moderately to severely active disease, Clinical Activity Score of at least 3, NOSPECS grade of at least 4, and duration under 3 months. Exclusion was applied to patients with uncontrolled infections, other autoimmune diseases, pregnancy or lactation. Diagnoses relied on clinical symptoms, serum thyroxine and TRAb, thyroid ultrasound and orbital computed tomography. PBMCs were separated from approximately 9.9 ml of fresh peripheral blood using Ficoll-Paque density gradient centrifugation. Trizol reagent was used to extract total RNA, and RNA quality was then checked on an Agilent 2100 Bioanalyzer.

This chain joins TRBV7-2 to TRBJ2-7; the junction holds 7 bases that match TRBD1. This sequence originates from a woman aged 70-85 years with Graves' ophthalmopathy. Sequencing used blood. The CDR3 region has the sequence CASSYRGWEQYF. The sequenced DNA: TGTGCCAGCAGTTACAGGGGTTGGGAGCAGTACTTC.